This entry lists 22 T cell receptor beta chains sequenced from one sample in a study of T-cell reconstitution after alpha-beta-depleted transplantation in children. Unique molecular identifiers were incorporated during preparation of the TCRbeta library. In TCRdb, the PCR reads were re-called with MiXCR into one record per CDR3 protein. This sample has hundreds of thousands of distinct CDR3 sequences, with around 10% found just once. Specimen: peripheral blood, collected 180 days after TCRalphabeta/CD19-depleted stem cell transplant. The receptors stem from a male patient aged 2-9 years who had a stem cell transplant for chronic granulomatous disease, so the T cells may come from the graft donor.

There are many counts of this clonotype. The chain is built from TRBV5-1 and TRBJ1-3, with a weak D call TRBD1 (6 bases). V lost 4 bases and J lost 1, with 12 bases in between. Germline V lookup: CDR1 SGHRS, CDR2 YFSETQ. CDR3 length equals 15 residues. The CDR3 loop reads CASSRDTTSGNTIYF. The CDR3 DNA follows: TGCGCCAGCAGCAGGGACACCACTTCTGGAAACACCATATATTTT.

This clonotype was observed at least ten times. The rearrangement links TRBV6-5 to TRBJ1-2; 10 nucleotides line up with TRBD1. This CDR3 has 14 amino acids. After removal of 4 bases from V and 8 bases from J, the junction contained 7 bases not matched to a gene. Germline V gene sequence: CDR1 MNHEY, CDR2 SVGAGI. The CDR3 nucleotides are TGTGCCAGCAGTTCCCTGGGACAGGGGTTGGGCTACACCTTC. Its protein product is CASSSLGQGLGYTF.

This clonotype was recorded many times. The V and J genes are TRBV5-1 and TRBJ2-1; 8 nucleotides match TRBD1. The germline CDR1 and CDR2 sequences are SGHRS and YFSETQ. With V trimmed by 2 bases and J by 4 bases, 5 bases remained unmatched. The CDR3 has 15 residues. This CDR3 is CASSLRDRFYNEQFF. CDR3 nucleotides: TGCGCCAGCAGCTTACGGGACAGGTTTTACAATGAGCAGTTCTTC. Complete variable domain (other parts from reference TRBV5-1 and TRBJ2-1): KAGVTQTPRYLIKTRGQQVTLSCSPISGHRSVSWYQQTPGQGLQFLFEYFSETQRNKGNFPGRFSGRQFSNSRSEMNVSTLELGDSALYLCASSLRDRFYNEQFFGPGTRLTVL.

This clonotype was counted ten times or more. The chain links TRBV20-1 to TRBJ2-4; TRBD2 agrees at 8 bases. Germline V gene data show CDR1 as DFQATT and CDR2 as SNEGSKA (reference sequence). Trimming took 6 bases from V and 6 from J; bases not matched to a gene: 28. The CDR3 runs to 20 residues. CDR3 coding DNA: TGCAGTGCCCTCCGGACCCGGGACTCTCGTAAAGCGGGGGTGGGAAACATTCAGTACTTC. Protein sequence: CSALRTRDSRKAGVGNIQYF.

Details on this clonotype: The junction does not match germline at one end; this may be a read error. The chain carries TRBV12-3 or TRBV12-4 and TRBJ2-5; D not resolved. The CDR3 consists of 12 residues. The CDR3: CPSSLGGETQYF. The CDR3 nucleotides read TGTCCCAGCAGTTTAGGCGGAGAGACCCAGTACTTC.

This clonotype was seen many times. The chain recombines TRBV5-4 with TRBJ2-1; 7 nucleotides match TRBD1. The CDR3 runs 15 residues. V dropped 2 bases and J dropped 4; count of bases not matched to a gene: 6. From germline, CDR1 is SGHNT and CDR2 YYREEE (reference sequence). The CDR3 loop is CASSLTGVPYNEQFF. CDR3 in DNA: TGTGCCAGCAGCTTAACAGGGGTCCCTTACAATGAGCAGTTCTTC.

In its sample, this clonotype was seen many times. The CDR3 protein is CASSLNLGNEQYF. The CDR3 DNA reads TGTGCCAGCAGTTTAAACCTTGGCAACGAGCAGTACTTC. The rearrangement links TRBV27 to TRBJ2-7; D is unresolved. CDR3 length: 13 amino acids. With 2 bases removed from V and 5 bases from J, the gap between germline ends came to 10 bases. Germline V gene data show CDR1 as MNHEY and CDR2 as SMNVEV (reference sequence).

Ten or more counts support this clonotype. This chain's CDR3 is CASSKKGLLDTQYF. In DNA form, the CDR3 reads TGTGCCAGCAGCAAGAAGGGGTTATTAGATACGCAGTATTTT. V gene TRBV11-2 combines with J gene TRBJ2-3; D might be TRBD1 (5 bases). Per germline, CDR1 SGHAT and CDR2 FQNNGV. Deletions cut 5 bases from V and 5 bases from J, with 14 bases between. The CDR3 has 14 residues.

This clonotype has a count of ten or more. This rearrangement joins TRBV12-3 or TRBV12-4 to TRBJ2-1, with D maybe TRBD1 (5 bases). This CDR3 is built from 15 residues. V was pared by 5 bases and J by 2 bases, with 13 bases between. The CDR3 protein is CASSTNRLPYNEQFF. CDR3 nucleotides: TGTGCCAGCAGTACGAACAGGTTACCCTACAATGAGCAGTTCTTC.

Concerning this clonotype: Being one base from a much bigger clone, this may be a read error. The rearrangement uses TRBV20-1 and TRBJ2-1, with 12 positions matching TRBD2. The ends lost 3 bases at V and 4 bases at J; junction bases unmatched: 10. Germline values: CDR1 DFQATT, CDR2 SNEGSKA (reference sequence). The CDR3 is 17 residues long. The CDR3 loop is CSARLTLLAGGYNEQFF. Here the CDR3 DNA reads TGCAGTGCTAGGCTCACCCTCCTAGCGGGAGGGTACAATGAGCAGTTCTTC.

This clonotype appeared many times. The V and J genes are TRBV20-1 and TRBJ2-1, with 14 nucleotides matching TRBD2. The V gene's germline CDR1 is DFQATT and CDR2 SNEGSKA (reference sequence). This CDR3 region has 16 residues. V shed 5 bases and J 10 bases; nucleotides not matched to a gene: 13. The CDR3 is CSADPGTSGRIGEQFF. In DNA form, the CDR3 reads TGCAGTGCTGACCCCGGGACTAGCGGGAGAATTGGGGAGCAGTTCTTC.

This clonotype was seen repeatedly, ten times or more. This chain links TRBV6-2 or TRBV6-3 with TRBJ2-5; a weak D match, TRBD2 (5 bases). This CDR3 spans 15 amino acids. V lost 0 bases and J lost 7, with 15 bases in between. CDR1 and CDR2 (germline): MNHEY, SVGEGT. The CDR3 region is CASSYSERPRGTQYF. Written as DNA, the CDR3 is TGTGCCAGCAGTTACTCTGAGCGGCCGCGCGGGACCCAGTACTTC.

In its sample, this clonotype was seen a few times. The rearrangement uses TRBV18 and TRBJ2-7; 9 nucleotides line up with TRBD1. This CDR3 has 15 amino acids. Germline values: CDR1 KGHSH, CDR2 LQKENI. Trimming removed 1 base from V and 5 bases from J; junction bases left unmatched: 6. The CDR3 region is CASSPLGTGRDEQYF. The CDR3 coding sequence is TGTGCCAGCTCACCACTCGGGACAGGGAGGGACGAGCAGTACTTC.

This clonotype was counted many times. The chain employs TRBV4-2 and TRBJ2-3; D is ambiguous. From germline, CDR1 is LGHNA and CDR2 YNFKEQ. The ends were cut back, 4 bases at V and 0 bases at J, with 8 bases in the middle. The CDR3 totals 14 residues. CDR3 region: CASSLIISTDTQYF. DNA of the CDR3: TGTGCCAGCAGCCTAATCATTAGCACAGATACGCAGTATTTT.

V gene TRBV19 combines with J gene TRBJ2-3; 7 positions agree with TRBD2. Trimming at V came to 7 bases and at J to 10 bases, leaving 11 bases not matched to a gene. Per the germline V gene, CDR1 is LNHDA and CDR2 is SQIVND (reference sequence). The CDR3 is 13 residues long. The CDR3 protein is CASNPAGPPAQYF. The CDR3 bases are TGTGCCAGTAATCCAGCGGGGCCTCCTGCGCAGTATTTT.

This clonotype was counted many times. V is TRBV7-9 and J is TRBJ2-5; a weak D match, TRBD1 (6 bases). The V end was cut by 4 bases, the J end by 2 bases, with 14 bases between. The CDR3 sequence is 15 residues long. In germline, CDR1 is SEHNR, CDR2 FQNEAQ (reference sequence). The CDR3 protein is CASSSITGSQETQYF. CDR3 DNA sequence: TGTGCCAGCAGCTCCATCACAGGGAGTCAAGAGACCCAGTACTTC. Drawing the rest from reference TRBV7-9 and TRBJ2-5, the complete variable domain is DTGVSQNPRHKITKRGQNVTFRCDPISEHNRLYWYRQTLGQGPEFLTYFQNEAQLEKSRLLSDRFSAERPKGSFSTLEIQRTEQGDSAMYLCASSSITGSQETQYFGPGTRLLVL.

This clonotype was observed at least ten times. J is TRBJ2-2 and V is TRBV3-1; D not certain. V gave up 10 bases and J gave up 4 bases, with 13 bases separating them. Looked up from germline, CDR1 is LGHDT and CDR2 is YNNKEL (reference sequence). The CDR3 totals 13 residues. This chain's CDR3 is CATRRRGTGELFF. DNA of the CDR3: TGTGCCACCAGACGCCGTGGCACCGGGGAGCTGTTTTTT. The whole variable domain, remainder taken from reference TRBV3-1 and TRBJ2-2, is DTAVSQTPKYLVTQMGNDKSIKCEQNLGHDTMYWYKQDSKKFLKIMFSYNNKELIINETVPNRFSPKSPDKAHLNLHINSLELGDSAVYFCATRRRGTGELFFGEGSRLTVL.

This clonotype was picked up many times. The V call is TRBV20-1, the J call TRBJ2-1, with D perhaps TRBD2 (6 bases). The CDR3 covers 13 residues. Germline assignment: CDR1 DFQATT and CDR2 SNEGSKA (reference sequence). CDR3 region: CSTGGFRNNEQFF. The CDR3 DNA is TGCAGCACCGGGGGTTTTAGGAACAATGAGCAGTTCTTC.

This clonotype was found many times. The chain links TRBV5-1 to TRBJ2-5, with a weak D call TRBD1 (5 bases). Germline CDR1 and CDR2: SGHRS and YFSETQ. This CDR3 has 14 amino acids. V lost 0 bases and J lost 5, with 11 bases in between. CDR3 in DNA: TGCGCCAGCAGCTTGGTCGGGCCAGGGGAGACCCAGTACTTC. This codes for CASSLVGPGETQYF. The full variable domain, rest sourced from reference TRBV5-1 and TRBJ2-5, is KAGVTQTPRYLIKTRGQQVTLSCSPISGHRSVSWYQQTPGQGLQFLFEYFSETQRNKGNFPGRFSGRQFSNSRSEMNVSTLELGDSALYLCASSLVGPGETQYFGPGTRLLVL.

About this clonotype itself: A much bigger clone sits one base away, suggesting this may be a read error. V gene TRBV28 combines with J gene TRBJ2-5, with D possibly matching TRBD1 (5 bases). Germline lookup yields CDR1 MDHEN and CDR2 SYDVKM. The V end was cut by 8 bases, the J end by 4 bases, with 11 bases between. The CDR3 totals 12 residues. CDR3: CASCTGRETQYF. The CDR3 nucleotides are TGTGCCAGCTGTACAGGCAGAGAGACCCAGTACTTC.

In this sample, this clonotype turned up many times. The chain has TRBV28 and TRBJ2-2; D may be TRBD2 (6 bases). CDR1 is MDHEN, CDR2 SYDVKM, per germline. The length of the CDR3 is 14 residues. V was clipped by 6 bases and J by 7 bases, with 15 bases between them. The CDR3 loop is CASSPGLWGGELFF. The DNA for the CDR3 is TGTGCCAGCAGCCCGGGACTCTGGGGCGGGGAGCTGTTTTTT. Drawing the rest from reference TRBV28 and TRBJ2-2, the complete variable domain is DVKVTQSSRYLVKRTGEKVFLECVQDMDHENMFWYRQDPGLGLRLIYFSYDVKMKEKGDIPEGYSVSREKKERFSLILESASTNQTSMYLCASSPGLWGGELFFGEGSRLTVL.

This clonotype was recorded many times. The chain has TRBV29-1 and TRBJ2-1, with D unclear. Germline V gene data show CDR1 as SQVTM and CDR2 as ANQGSEA. The CDR3 runs 14 residues. V was trimmed by 4 bases and J by 6 bases, leaving 16 bases between them. The CDR3 coding sequence is TGCAGCGTTGCGGACCCCGTGCCCTTCAATGAGCAGTTCTTC. Translation: CSVADPVPFNEQFF.